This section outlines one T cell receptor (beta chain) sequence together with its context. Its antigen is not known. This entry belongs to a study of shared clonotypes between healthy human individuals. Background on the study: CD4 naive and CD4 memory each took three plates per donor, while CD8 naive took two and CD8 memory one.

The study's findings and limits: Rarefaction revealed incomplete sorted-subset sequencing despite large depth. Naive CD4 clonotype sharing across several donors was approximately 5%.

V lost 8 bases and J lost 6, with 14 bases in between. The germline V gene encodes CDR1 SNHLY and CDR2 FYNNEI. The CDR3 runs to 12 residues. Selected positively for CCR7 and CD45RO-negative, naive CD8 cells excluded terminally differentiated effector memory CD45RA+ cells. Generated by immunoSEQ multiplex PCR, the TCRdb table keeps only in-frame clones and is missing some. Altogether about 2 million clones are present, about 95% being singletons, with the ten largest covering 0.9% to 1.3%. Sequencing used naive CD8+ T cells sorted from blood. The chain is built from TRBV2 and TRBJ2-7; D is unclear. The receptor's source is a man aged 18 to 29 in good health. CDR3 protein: CASLGPAAEQYF. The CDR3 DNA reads TGTGCCAGCCTGGGCCCCGCGGCCGAGCAGTACTTC.